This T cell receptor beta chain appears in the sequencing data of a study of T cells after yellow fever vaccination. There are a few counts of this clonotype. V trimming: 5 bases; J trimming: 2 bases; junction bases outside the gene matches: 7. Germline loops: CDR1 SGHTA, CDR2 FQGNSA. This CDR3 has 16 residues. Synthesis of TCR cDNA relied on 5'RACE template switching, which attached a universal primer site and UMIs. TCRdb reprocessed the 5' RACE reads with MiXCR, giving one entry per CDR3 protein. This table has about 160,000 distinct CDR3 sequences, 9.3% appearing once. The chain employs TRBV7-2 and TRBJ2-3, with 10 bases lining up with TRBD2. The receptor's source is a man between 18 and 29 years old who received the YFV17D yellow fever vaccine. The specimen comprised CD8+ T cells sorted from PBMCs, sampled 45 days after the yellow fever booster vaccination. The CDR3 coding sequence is TGTGCCAGCAGCCCTACGGGACTAGCGATCACAGATACGCAGTATTTT. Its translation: CASSPTGLAITDTQYF. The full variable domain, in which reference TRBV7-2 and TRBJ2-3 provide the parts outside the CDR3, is GAGVSQSPSNKVTEKGKDVELRCDPISGHTALYWYRQSLGQGLEFLIYFQGNSAPDKSGLPSDRFSAERTGGSVSTLTIQRTQQEDSAVYLCASSPTGLAITDTQYFGPGTRLTVL.